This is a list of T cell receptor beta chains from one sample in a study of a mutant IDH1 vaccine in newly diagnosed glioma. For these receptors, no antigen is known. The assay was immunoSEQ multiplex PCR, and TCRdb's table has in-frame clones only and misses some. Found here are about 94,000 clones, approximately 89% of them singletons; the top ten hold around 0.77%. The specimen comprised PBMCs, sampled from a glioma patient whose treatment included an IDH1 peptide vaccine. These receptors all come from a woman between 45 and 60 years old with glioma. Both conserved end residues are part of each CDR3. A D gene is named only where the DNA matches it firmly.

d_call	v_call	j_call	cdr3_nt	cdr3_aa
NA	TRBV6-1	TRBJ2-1	TGTGCCAGCAGGAGGTGGATTTACAATGAGCAGTTCTTC	CASRRWIYNEQFF
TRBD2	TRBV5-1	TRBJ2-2	TGCGCCAGCAGCCTTAGACTAGCGGGAGGGGACACCGGGGAGCTGTTTTTT	CASSLRLAGGDTGELFF
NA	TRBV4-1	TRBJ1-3	TGCGCCAGCAGCTTCTGGGACACTGGAAACACCATATATTTT	CASSFWDTGNTIYF
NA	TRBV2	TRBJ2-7	TGTGCCAGCAGTGAGGCCCGGGCGGGTAGGTACTTC	CASSEARAGRYF
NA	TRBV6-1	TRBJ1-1	TGTGCCAGCAGTGGGGAGGGGGGAGCTTTCTTT	CASSGEGGAFF
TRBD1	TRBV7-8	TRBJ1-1	TGTGCCAGCAGCTCAGGACAGGGTTTGGACACTGAAGCTTTCTTT	CASSSGQGLDTEAFF
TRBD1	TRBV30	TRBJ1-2	TGTGCCTGGACCCCGGGACAGGGAGGTGGCTACACCTTC	CAWTPGQGGGYTF
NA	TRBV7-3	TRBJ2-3	TGTGCCAGCAGGGACTTTAGCACAGATACGCAGTATTTT	CASRDFSTDTQYF
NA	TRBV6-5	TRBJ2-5	TGTGCCAGCAGCCCTTATACCGGGGACCAAGAGACCCAGTACTTC	CASSPYTGDQETQYF
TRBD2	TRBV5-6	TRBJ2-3	TGTGCCAGCAGCTTAATAAGCGGGAGTGGGCAGTATTTT	CASSLISGSGQYF
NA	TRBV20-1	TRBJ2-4	TGCAGTGCGGAAGGCAAAAACATTCAGTACTTC	CSAEGKNIQYF
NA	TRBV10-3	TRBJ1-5	TGTGCCACCAGAGCGGGGCTCAATCAGCCCCAGCATTTT	CATRAGLNQPQHF
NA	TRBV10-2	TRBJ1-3	TGCGCCACCAAAATGAGCACAGGGAAAACTGGAAACACCATATATTTT	CATKMSTGKTGNTIYF
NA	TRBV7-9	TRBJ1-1	TGTGCCAGCAGCAAAGACAGTTGGAACACTGAAGCTTTCTTT	CASSKDSWNTEAFF
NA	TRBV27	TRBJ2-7	TGTGCCAGCAGTCCCCCGGGACCTATGGGCTACGAGCAGTACTTC	CASSPPGPMGYEQYF
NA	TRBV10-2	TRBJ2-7	TGCGCCAGCAATCCCCAGGGCGCGAGCGTCGTTGAGCAGTACTTC	CASNPQGASVVEQYF
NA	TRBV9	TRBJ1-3	TGTGCCAGCAGCGCGGGGGGGTTGGAGCTCTTCTCTGGAAACACCATATATTTT	CASSAGGLELFSGNTIYF